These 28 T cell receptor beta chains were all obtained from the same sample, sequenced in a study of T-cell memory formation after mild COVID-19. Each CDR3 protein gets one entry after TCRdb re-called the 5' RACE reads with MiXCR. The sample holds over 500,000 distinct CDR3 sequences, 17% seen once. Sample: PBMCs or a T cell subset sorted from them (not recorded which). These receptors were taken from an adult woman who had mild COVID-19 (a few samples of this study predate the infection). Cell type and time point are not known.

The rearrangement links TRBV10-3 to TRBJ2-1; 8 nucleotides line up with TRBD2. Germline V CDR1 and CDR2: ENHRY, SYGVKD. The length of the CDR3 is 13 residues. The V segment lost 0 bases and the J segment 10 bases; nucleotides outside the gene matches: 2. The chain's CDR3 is CAISESLAGEQFF. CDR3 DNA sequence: TGTGCCATCAGTGAGTCTTTAGCGGGAGAGCAGTTCTTC.

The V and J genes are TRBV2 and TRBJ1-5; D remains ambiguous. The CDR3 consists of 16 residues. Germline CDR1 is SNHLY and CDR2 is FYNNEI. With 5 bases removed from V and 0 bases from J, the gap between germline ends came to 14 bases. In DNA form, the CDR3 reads TGTGCCAGCAGTTTCTACGGGCCCGATAGCAATCAGCCCCAGCATTTT. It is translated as CASSFYGPDSNQPQHF. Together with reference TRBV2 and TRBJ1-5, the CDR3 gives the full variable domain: EPEVTQTPSHQVTQMGQEVILRCVPISNHLYFYWYRQILGQKVEFLVSFYNNEISEKSEIFDDQFSVERPDGSNFTLKIRSTKLEDSAMYFCASSFYGPDSNQPQHFGDGTRLSIL.

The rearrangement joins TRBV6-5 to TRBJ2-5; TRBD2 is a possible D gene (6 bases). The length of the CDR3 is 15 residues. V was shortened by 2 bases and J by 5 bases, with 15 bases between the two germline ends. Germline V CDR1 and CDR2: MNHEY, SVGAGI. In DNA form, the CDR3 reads TGTGCCAGCAGTTACGAGTCACTAGCCTGGGAGACCCAGTACTTC. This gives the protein CASSYESLAWETQYF.

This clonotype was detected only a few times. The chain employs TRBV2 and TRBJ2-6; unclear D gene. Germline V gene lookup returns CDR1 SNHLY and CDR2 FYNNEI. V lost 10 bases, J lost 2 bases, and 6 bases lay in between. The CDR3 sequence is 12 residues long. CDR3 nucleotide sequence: TGTGCCACCAGCCCTGGGGCCAACGTCCTGACTTTC. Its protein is CATSPGANVLTF.

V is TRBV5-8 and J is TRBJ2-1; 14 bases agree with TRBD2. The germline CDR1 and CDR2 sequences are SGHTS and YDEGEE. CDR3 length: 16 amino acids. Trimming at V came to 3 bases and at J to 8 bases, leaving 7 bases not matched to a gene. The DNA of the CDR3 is TGTGCCAGCAGCTCCGGGACTAGCGGGAGATCCGATGAGCAGTTCTTC. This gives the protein CASSSGTSGRSDEQFF.

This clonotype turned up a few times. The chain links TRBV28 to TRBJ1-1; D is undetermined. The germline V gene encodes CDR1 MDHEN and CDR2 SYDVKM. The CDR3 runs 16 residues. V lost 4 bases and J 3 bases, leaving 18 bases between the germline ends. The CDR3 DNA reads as TGTGCCAGCAGTTCACCCCGCCGGGGATGGGACACTGAAGCTTTCTTT. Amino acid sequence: CASSSPRRGWDTEAFF.

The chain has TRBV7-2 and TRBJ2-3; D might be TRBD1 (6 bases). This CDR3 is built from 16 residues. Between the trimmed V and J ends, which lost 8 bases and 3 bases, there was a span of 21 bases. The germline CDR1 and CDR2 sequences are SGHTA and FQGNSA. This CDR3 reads CASSTLMYTGTDTQYF. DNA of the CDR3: TGTGCCAGCTCCACCCTTATGTACACAGGGACAGATACGCAGTATTTT.

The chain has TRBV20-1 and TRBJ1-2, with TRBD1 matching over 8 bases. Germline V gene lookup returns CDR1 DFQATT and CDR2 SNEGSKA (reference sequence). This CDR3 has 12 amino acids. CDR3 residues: CTIPGTGYGGTF. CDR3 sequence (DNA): TGCACCATTCCCGGGACAGGTTATGGCGGCACCTTC.

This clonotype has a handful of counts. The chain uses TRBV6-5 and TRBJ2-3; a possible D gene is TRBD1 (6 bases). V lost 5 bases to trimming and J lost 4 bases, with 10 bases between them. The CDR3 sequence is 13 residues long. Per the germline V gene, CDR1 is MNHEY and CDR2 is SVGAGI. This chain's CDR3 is CASSKQGADTQYF. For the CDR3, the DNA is TGTGCCAGCAGTAAACAGGGTGCAGATACGCAGTATTTT.

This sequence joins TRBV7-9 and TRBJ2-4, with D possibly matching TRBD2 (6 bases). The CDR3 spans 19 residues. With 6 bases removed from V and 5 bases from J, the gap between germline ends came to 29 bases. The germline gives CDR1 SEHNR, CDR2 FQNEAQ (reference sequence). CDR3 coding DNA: TGTGCCAGCAGTGCCCCAGGAGGGTCTGGACTTACCAGGGAAAACATTCAGTACTTC. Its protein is CASSAPGGSGLTRENIQYF. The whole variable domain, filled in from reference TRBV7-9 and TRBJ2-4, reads DTGVSQNPRHKITKRGQNVTFRCDPISEHNRLYWYRQTLGQGPEFLTYFQNEAQLEKSRLLSDRFSAERPKGSFSTLEIQRTEQGDSAMYLCASSAPGGSGLTRENIQYFGAGTRLSVL.

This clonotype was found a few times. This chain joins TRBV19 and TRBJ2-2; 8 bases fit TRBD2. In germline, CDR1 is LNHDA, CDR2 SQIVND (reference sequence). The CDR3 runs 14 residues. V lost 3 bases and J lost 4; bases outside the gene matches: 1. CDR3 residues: CASSMRGATGELFF. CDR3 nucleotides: TGTGCCAGTAGTATGCGGGGGGCCACCGGGGAGCTGTTTTTT.

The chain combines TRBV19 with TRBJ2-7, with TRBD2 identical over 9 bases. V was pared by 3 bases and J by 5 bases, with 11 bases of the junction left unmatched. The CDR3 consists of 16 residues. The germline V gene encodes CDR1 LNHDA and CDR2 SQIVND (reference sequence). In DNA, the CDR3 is TGTGCCAGTAGTATGGAGCTAGCGGGAATCGTGGACGAGCAGTACTTC. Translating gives CASSMELAGIVDEQYF. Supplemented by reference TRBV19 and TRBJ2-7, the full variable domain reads DGGITQSPKYLFRKEGQNVTLSCEQNLNHDAMYWYRQDPGQGLRLIYYSQIVNDFQKGDIAEGYSVSREKKESFPLTVTSAQKNPTAFYLCASSMELAGIVDEQYFGPGTRLTVT.

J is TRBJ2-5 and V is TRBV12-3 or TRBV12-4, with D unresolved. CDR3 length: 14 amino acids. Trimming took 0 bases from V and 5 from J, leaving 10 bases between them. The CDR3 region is CASSLALPGETQYF. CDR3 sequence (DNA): TGTGCCAGCAGTTTAGCGCTCCCTGGGGAGACCCAGTACTTC.

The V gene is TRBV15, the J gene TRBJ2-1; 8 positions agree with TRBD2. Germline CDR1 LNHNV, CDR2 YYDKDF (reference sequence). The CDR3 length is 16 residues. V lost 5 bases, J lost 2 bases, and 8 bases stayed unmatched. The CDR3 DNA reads TGTGCCACCAGCGTCCCCGGGGGGGGCCCCTACAATGAGCAGTTCTTC. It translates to CATSVPGGGPYNEQFF. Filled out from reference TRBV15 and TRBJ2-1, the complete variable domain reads DAMVIQNPRYQVTQFGKPVTLSCSQTLNHNVMYWYQQKSSQAPKLLFHYYDKDFNNEADTPDNFQSRRPNTSFCFLDIRSPGLGDTAMYLCATSVPGGGPYNEQFFGPGTRLTVL.

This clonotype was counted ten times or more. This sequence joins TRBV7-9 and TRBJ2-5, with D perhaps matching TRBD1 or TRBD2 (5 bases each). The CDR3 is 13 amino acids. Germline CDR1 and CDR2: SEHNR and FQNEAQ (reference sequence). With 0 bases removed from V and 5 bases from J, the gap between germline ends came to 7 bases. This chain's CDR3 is CASSLAEGETQYF. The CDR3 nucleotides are TGTGCCAGCAGCTTAGCTGAGGGGGAGACCCAGTACTTC.

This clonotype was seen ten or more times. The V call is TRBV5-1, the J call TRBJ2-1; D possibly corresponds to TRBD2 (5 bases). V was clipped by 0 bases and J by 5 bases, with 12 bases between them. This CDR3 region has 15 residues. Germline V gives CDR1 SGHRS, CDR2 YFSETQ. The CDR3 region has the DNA TGCGCCAGCAGCTTGGTCGGGGATCCCGACAATGAGCAGTTCTTC. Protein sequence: CASSLVGDPDNEQFF.

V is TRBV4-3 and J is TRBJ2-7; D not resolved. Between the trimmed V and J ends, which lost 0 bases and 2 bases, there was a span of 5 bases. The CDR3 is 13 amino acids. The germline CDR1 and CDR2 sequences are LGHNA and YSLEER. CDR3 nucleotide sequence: TGCGCCAGCAGCCAAGATCAGCCCTACGAGCAGTACTTC. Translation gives CASSQDQPYEQYF.

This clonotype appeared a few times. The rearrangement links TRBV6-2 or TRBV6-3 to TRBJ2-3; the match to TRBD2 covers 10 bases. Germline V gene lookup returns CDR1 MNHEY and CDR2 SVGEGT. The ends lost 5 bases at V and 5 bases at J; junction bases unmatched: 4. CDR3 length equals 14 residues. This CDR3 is CASSTAGGVDTQYF. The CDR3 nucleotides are TGTGCCAGCAGTACAGCGGGAGGGGTAGATACGCAGTATTTT.

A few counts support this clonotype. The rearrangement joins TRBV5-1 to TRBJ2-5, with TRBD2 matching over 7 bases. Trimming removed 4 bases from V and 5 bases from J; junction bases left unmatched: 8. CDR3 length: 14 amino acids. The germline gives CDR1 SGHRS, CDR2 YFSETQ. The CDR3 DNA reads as TGCGCCAGCAGCGTTAGCGGGCCCGGGGAGACCCAGTACTTC. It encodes CASSVSGPGETQYF.

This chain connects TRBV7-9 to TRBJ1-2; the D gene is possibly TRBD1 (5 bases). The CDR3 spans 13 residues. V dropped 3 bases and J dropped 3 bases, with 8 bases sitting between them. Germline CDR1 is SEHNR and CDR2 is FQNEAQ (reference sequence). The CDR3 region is CASSFRGDYGYTF. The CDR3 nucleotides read TGTGCCAGCAGCTTCCGGGGGGACTATGGCTACACCTTC.

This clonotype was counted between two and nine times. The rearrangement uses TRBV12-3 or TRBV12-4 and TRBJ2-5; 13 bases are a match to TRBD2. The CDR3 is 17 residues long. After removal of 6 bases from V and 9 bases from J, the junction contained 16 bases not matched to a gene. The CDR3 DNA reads TGTGCCAGCAGCCGAATCGGACTAGCGGGAGCCGTAGGTTCCCAGTACTTC. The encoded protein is CASSRIGLAGAVGSQYF.

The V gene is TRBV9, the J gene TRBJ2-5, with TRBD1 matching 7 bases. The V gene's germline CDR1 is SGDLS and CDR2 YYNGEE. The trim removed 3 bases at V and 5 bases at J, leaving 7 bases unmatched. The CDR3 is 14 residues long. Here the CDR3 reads CASSASGTAETQYF. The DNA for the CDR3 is TGTGCCAGCAGCGCGTCCGGGACAGCCGAGACCCAGTACTTC.

The CDR3 spells CASSSLAGSSYNEQFF. The CDR3 DNA is TGTGCCAGCAGTTCCCTAGCGGGGAGCTCCTACAATGAGCAGTTCTTC. V usage is TRBV6-5 and J usage is TRBJ2-1; 9 bases match TRBD2. The ends lost 4 bases at V and 0 bases at J; junction bases unmatched: 4. Germline-derived CDR1 and CDR2 are MNHEY and SVGAGI. CDR3 size: 16 residues.

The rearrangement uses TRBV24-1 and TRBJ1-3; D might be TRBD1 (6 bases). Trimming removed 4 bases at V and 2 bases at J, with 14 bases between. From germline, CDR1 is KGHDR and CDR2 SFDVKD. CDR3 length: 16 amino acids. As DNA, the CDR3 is TGTGCCACCAGTGACCCCGCCGGGGGCCCTGGAAACACCATATATTTT. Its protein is CATSDPAGGPGNTIYF.

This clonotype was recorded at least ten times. CDR3 amino acids: CASSSDRAYNEQFF. In DNA form, the CDR3 reads TGCGCCAGCAGCTCGGACAGGGCCTACAATGAGCAGTTCTTC. This chain uses TRBV5-1 with TRBJ2-1; 8 nucleotides agree with TRBD1. The CDR3 length is 14 residues. V lost 3 bases, J lost 2 bases, and 1 base stayed unmatched. Germline V gene lookup returns CDR1 SGHRS and CDR2 YFSETQ.

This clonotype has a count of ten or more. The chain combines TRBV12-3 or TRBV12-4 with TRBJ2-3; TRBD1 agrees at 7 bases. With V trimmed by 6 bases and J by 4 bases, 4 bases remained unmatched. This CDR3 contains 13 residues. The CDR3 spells CASRPTGADTQYF. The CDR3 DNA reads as TGTGCCAGCAGACCAACAGGGGCAGATACGCAGTATTTT.

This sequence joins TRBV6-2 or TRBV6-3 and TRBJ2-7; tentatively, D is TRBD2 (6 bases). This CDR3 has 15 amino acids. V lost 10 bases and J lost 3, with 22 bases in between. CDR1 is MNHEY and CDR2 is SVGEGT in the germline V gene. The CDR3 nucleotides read TGTGCCACCGCACTTACACCGCGGGGTCTCTACGAGCAGTACTTC. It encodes CATALTPRGLYEQYF.

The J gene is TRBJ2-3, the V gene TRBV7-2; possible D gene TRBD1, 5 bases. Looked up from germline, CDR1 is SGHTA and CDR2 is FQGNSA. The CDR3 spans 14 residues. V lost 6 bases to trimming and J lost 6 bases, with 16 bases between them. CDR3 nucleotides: TGTGCCAGCAGTACCCACCAGGGCCGGGATACGCAGTATTTT. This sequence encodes CASSTHQGRDTQYF.